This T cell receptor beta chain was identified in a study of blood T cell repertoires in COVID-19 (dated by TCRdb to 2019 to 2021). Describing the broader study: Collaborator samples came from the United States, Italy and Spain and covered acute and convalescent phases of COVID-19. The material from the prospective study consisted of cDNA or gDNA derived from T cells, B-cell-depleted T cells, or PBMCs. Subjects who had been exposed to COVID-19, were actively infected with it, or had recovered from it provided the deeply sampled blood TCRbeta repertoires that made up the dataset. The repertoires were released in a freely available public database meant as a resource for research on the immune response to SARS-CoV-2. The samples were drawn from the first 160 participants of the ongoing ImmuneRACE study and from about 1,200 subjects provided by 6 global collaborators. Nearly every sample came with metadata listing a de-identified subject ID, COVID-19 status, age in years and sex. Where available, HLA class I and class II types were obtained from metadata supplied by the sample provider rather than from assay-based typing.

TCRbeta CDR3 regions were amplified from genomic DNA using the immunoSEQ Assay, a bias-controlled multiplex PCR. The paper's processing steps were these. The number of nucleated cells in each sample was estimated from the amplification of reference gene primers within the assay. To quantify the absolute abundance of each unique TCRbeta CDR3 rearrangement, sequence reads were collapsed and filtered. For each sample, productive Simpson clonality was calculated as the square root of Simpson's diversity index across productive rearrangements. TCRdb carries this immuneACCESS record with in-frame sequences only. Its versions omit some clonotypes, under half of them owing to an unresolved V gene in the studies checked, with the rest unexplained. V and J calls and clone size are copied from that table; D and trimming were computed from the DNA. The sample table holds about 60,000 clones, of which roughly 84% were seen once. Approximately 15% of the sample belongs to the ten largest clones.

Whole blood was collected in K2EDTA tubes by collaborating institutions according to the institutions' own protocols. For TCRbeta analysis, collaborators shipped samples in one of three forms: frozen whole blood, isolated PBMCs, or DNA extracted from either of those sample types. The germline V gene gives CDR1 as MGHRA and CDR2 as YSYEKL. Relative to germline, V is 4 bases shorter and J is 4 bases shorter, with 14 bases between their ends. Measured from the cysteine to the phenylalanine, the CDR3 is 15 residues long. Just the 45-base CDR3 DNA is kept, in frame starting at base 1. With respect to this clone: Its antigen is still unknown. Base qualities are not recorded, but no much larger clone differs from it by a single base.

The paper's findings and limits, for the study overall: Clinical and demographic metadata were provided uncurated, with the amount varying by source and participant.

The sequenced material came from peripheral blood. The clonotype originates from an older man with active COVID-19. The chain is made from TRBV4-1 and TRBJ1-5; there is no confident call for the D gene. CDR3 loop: CASSRVPGGNQPQHF. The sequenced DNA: TGCGCCAGCAGCCGGGTCCCCGGAGGAAATCAGCCCCAGCATTTT.